These T cell receptor beta chains were read from a single sample in a study of T cells in narcolepsy. Assay: immunoSEQ multiplex PCR; the TCRdb copy retains only in-frame clones and omits some. The sample carries 15,000 to 20,000 clones, around 77% recorded once. The specimen sequenced was CD45RA- memory CD8+ T cells from PBMCs. These receptors were obtained from a human donor with narcolepsy. Both conserved end residues are part of each CDR3. The D gene is left open where the match is weak. A clone size is listed for some rows: how often the clone was seen (once, few, many), or a class if it is expanded.

v_gene: TRBV14
j_gene: TRBJ2-7
d_gene: .
abundance: few
len: 12
CDR3nt: TGTGCCAGCAGCCAACTAGGACACGAGCAGTACTTC
CDR3aa: CASSQLGHEQYF

v_gene: TRBV7-2
j_gene: TRBJ2-7
d_gene: .
abundance: .
len: 13
CDR3nt: TGTGCCAGCAGCTTAAAGGCCGGTGACGAGCAGTACTTC
CDR3aa: CASSLKAGDEQYF

v_gene: TRBV19
j_gene: TRBJ2-1
d_gene: TRBD1
abundance: few
len: 13
CDR3nt: TGTGCCAGTACCATGACAGGGTGGAATGAGCAGTTCTTC
CDR3aa: CASTMTGWNEQFF

v_gene: TRBV5-4
j_gene: TRBJ2-7
d_gene: .
abundance: .
len: 13
CDR3nt: TGTGCCAGCAGCTTTGGACCGGACTACGAGCAGTACTTC
CDR3aa: CASSFGPDYEQYF

v_gene: TRBV6-1
j_gene: TRBJ2-3
d_gene: .
abundance: once
len: 18
CDR3nt: TGTGCCAGCAGTGAAGATATTTCGGCCGGAGCCCTGACAGATACGCAGTATTTT
CDR3aa: CASSEDISAGALTDTQYF

v_gene: TRBV11-2
j_gene: TRBJ2-1
d_gene: .
abundance: .
len: 14
CDR3nt: TGTGCCAGCAGCTTGGGCGGCTACTACAATGAGCAGTTCTTC
CDR3aa: CASSLGGYYNEQFF

v_gene: TRBV2
j_gene: TRBJ2-4
d_gene: TRBD2
abundance: .
len: 14
CDR3nt: TGTGCCAGCAGTGGCACTAGCGGGGGGGCGATTCAGTACTTC
CDR3aa: CASSGTSGGAIQYF

v_gene: TRBV21-1
j_gene: TRBJ1-2
d_gene: .
abundance: .
len: 14
CDR3nt: TGTGCCAGCAGCAAAGCAGACGACGGGAATGGCTACACCTTC
CDR3aa: CASSKADDGNGYTF

v_gene: TRBV14
j_gene: TRBJ2-7
d_gene: .
abundance: .
len: 14
CDR3nt: TGTGCCAGCAGCCAAGAACAGCTCTCCTACGAGCAGTACTTC
CDR3aa: CASSQEQLSYEQYF

v_gene: TRBV11-3
j_gene: TRBJ2-1
d_gene: TRBD1
abundance: .
len: 15
CDR3nt: TGTGCCAGCAGCCAACGACAGGGGGAAGCTAATGAGCAGTTCTTC
CDR3aa: CASSQRQGEANEQFF

v_gene: TRBV18
j_gene: TRBJ2-3
d_gene: .
abundance: .
len: 15
CDR3nt: TGTGCCAGCTCACCAGGCCAGAGCGGCGTTAATACGCAGTATTTT
CDR3aa: CASSPGQSGVNTQYF